Listed here is a single T cell receptor (beta chain). Its cognate antigen is unknown. The data derive from a study of shared clonotypes between healthy human individuals. About the research overall: Per donor, CD8 memory used one plate, CD8 naive used two, CD4 memory used three and CD4 naive used three.

Study observations and caveats: It was the non-shared clonotypes that had lower generation probabilities than clonotypes shared by all four donors.

TCRdb's table, derived via immunoSEQ multiplex PCR, lists solely in-frame clones and lacks some. The repertoire has about 2.4 million clones, roughly 93% of them found once; the top ten carry 0.36%. Material: naive CD4+ T cells from PBMCs. Subset here: CD45RA+ positively selected. This sequence originates from a man between 18 and 29 years old in good health. Some clones in this sample may be carry-over from other donors' samples.

In DNA form, the CDR3 reads TGCGCCAGCAGCCAGCGCTTAGGGGACAGAACCGGGGAGCTGTTTTTT. Its protein product is CASSQRLGDRTGELFF. V and J are TRBV4-1 and TRBJ2-2; TRBD1 aligns across 7 bases. Trimming removed 3 bases from V and 5 bases from J; junction bases left unmatched: 9. The CDR3 loop spans 16 amino acids. The germline CDR1 and CDR2 sequences are MGHRA and YSYEKL.